One TCR beta chain is described in this entry. Its matching antigen is unknown. The method was immunoSEQ multiplex PCR; TCRdb's version includes in-frame clones alone and lacks a portion of them. Of tens of thousands of clones listed, about nine tenths are singletons. There are 15 residues in the CDR3. The germline V gene encodes CDR1 SEHNR and CDR2 FQNEAQ (reference sequence). V shed 8 bases and J 5 bases; nucleotides not matched to a gene: 8. The data originate from a study of T cells in narcolepsy. In the study overall: Healthy controls were enrolled alongside patients with narcolepsy type 1 or type 2.

Study observations and caveats: Healthy controls reportedly lacked the autoreactive clonotypes serially found in patients' blood. Same-patient CSF and blood CD4+ T cell clonotypes included HCRT-specific and TRIB2-specific autoreactive ones.

The rearrangement links TRBV7-9 to TRBJ2-1, with TRBD2 matching over 11 bases. Sample: CD45RA- memory CD4+ T cells from PBMCs. The receptor's source is a human donor with narcolepsy. CDR3 nucleotides: TGTGCCAGCTCGACTAGCGGGACGGGTAACAATGAGCAGTTCTTC. Residues: CASSTSGTGNNEQFF.